A selection of T cell receptor beta chains follows, all from one sample in a study of blood T cells in healthy people across ages. TCRdb reprocessed the 5' RACE reads with MiXCR, giving one entry per CDR3 protein. This sample has around 1,000,000 distinct CDR3 sequences; roughly a quarter occur once, and the top ten carry around 0.75%. These same records also appear under a second study, on T cells of mothers and their children.

The sequencing sample was made of blood. Every receptor here comes from a girl aged 2 to 10 in good health. Each CDR3 is given with its conserved first and last residue. The order of the fields is clone size, J gene, D gene, V gene, CDR3 DNA, CDR3 protein. The D gene is left open where the match is weak. Size values are once, few and many counts, or a class for expanded clones, and some rows have none.

clone_size: .; j_call: TRBJ2-7; d_call: .; v_call: TRBV5-1; cdr3_nt: TGCGCCAGCAGCTGGGAGAAGAACTACGAGCAGTACTTC; cdr3_aa: CASSWEKNYEQYF
clone_size: few; j_call: TRBJ2-4; d_call: .; v_call: TRBV21-1; cdr3_nt: TGTGCCAGCAGCAAAGCGGGACAGGTCCTCTTAGCCAAAAACATTCAGTACTTC; cdr3_aa: CASSKAGQVLLAKNIQYF
clone_size: .; j_call: TRBJ2-7; d_call: .; v_call: TRBV14; cdr3_nt: TGTGCCAGCAACCAAGCCGGCGGCCCCTACGAGCAGTACTTC; cdr3_aa: CASNQAGGPYEQYF
clone_size: once; j_call: TRBJ2-5; d_call: TRBD2; v_call: TRBV11-2; cdr3_nt: TGTGCCAGCAGGGGGGGGGGTAGGGGTTTAACCCAGTACTTC; cdr3_aa: CASRGGGRGLTQYF
clone_size: .; j_call: TRBJ2-2; d_call: TRBD1; v_call: TRBV29-1; cdr3_nt: TGCAGCGTTGCTGGAACAGGGGTCACCGGGGAGCTGTTTTTT; cdr3_aa: CSVAGTGVTGELFF
clone_size: .; j_call: TRBJ1-2; d_call: .; v_call: TRBV28; cdr3_nt: TGTGCCAGCGGACCCTCCCAAGGTCTAGGCTACACCTTC; cdr3_aa: CASGPSQGLGYTF
clone_size: many; j_call: TRBJ1-2; d_call: .; v_call: TRBV3-1; cdr3_nt: TGTGCCAGCAGTTCTCGGGGGATCTATGGCTACACCTTC; cdr3_aa: CASSSRGIYGYTF
clone_size: .; j_call: TRBJ1-1; d_call: .; v_call: TRBV10-3; cdr3_nt: TGTGCCATCAGTGAGTACCTGACAGAGCGGAACACTGAAGCTTTCTTT; cdr3_aa: CAISEYLTERNTEAFF
clone_size: few; j_call: TRBJ2-5; d_call: .; v_call: TRBV19; cdr3_nt: TGTGCCAGTAGTTACCTTTTGGGGACCCAGTACTTC; cdr3_aa: CASSYLLGTQYF
clone_size: .; j_call: TRBJ2-5; d_call: .; v_call: TRBV29-1; cdr3_nt: TGCAGCGTTATAGGAACAGACCAAGAGACCCAGTACTTC; cdr3_aa: CSVIGTDQETQYF
clone_size: .; j_call: TRBJ2-1; d_call: TRBD2; v_call: TRBV2; cdr3_nt: TGTGCCAGCAGGGGACTAGCGGGGGACCCCCACCATGAGCAGTTCTTC; cdr3_aa: CASRGLAGDPHHEQFF
clone_size: few; j_call: TRBJ2-1; d_call: TRBD2; v_call: TRBV5-1; cdr3_nt: TGCGCCAGCAGCTTGGTTGCGGGGGGGAATGAGCAGTTCTTC; cdr3_aa: CASSLVAGGNEQFF
clone_size: .; j_call: TRBJ2-3; d_call: .; v_call: TRBV21-1; cdr3_nt: TGTGCCAGCAGCCCCCGTCCAAAGGGGGCTTCGAATACGCAGTATTTT; cdr3_aa: CASSPRPKGASNTQYF
clone_size: few; j_call: TRBJ1-1; d_call: .; v_call: TRBV6-2/TRBV6-3; cdr3_nt: TGTGCCAGCAGCCCCTGGACCGAGGACACTGAAGCTTTCTTT; cdr3_aa: CASSPWTEDTEAFF